The source of this T cell receptor beta chain is a study of OX40 agonist ivuxolimab in advanced cancers. Study-level results: Dose levels from 0.1 to 3.0 mg/kg saw CD4+ and CD8+ blood T cells expand clonally by week 6.

Details on this clone: Its antigen is unknown.

Germline CDR1 is SGHTA and CDR2 is FQGNSA. The CDR3 is 13 residues long. Trimming cost V 4 bases and J 4 bases; bases outside gene matches: 3. TCRdb's table, derived via immunoSEQ multiplex PCR, lists solely in-frame clones and lacks some. The table has 150,000 to 170,000 clones, approximately 94% seen once; the top ten hold approximately 0.32%. The sequence came from an adult with an advanced solid tumor such as melanoma, head and neck, liver or kidney cancer. This specimen consisted of CD4+ or CD8+ T cells sorted from blood, obtained in a trial of the OX40 agonist ivuxolimab. V is TRBV7-2 and J is TRBJ1-1, with TRBD1 matching over 7 bases. The CDR3 here is CASSYDRVTEAFF. In DNA form, the CDR3 reads TGTGCCAGCAGCTATGACAGGGTCACTGAAGCTTTCTTT.